Below, 18 T cell receptor beta chains from the same sample are listed, as sequenced in a study of tumor-infiltrating lymphocytes in primary liver carcinoma. The investigators made TCR beta cDNA from roughly 0.45 ug total RNA, using a constant-region primer. ARM-PCR, slightly modified, supplied the TCR beta libraries through three nested multiplex PCR rounds. It was with TRBV1-TRBV30 forward primers and a C-beta reverse primer that the first two PCR rounds were run, at about 10 cycles each. TCRdb passed the multiplex PCR reads through MiXCR, listing each CDR3 protein once. The sample contains roughly 100,000 distinct CDR3 sequences, 69% of which appear only once. Unsorted bulk tissue of about 19-31 mg yielded co-extracted RNA and DNA. Sample: liver tumor tissue from sampling region 5. Subset defined: tumor region T5, tumor centre. These receptors came from a woman aged 55-70 years with primary liver carcinoma and hepatitis B virus infection.

This chain joins TRBV19 and TRBJ2-3; D is possibly TRBD1 or TRBD2 (5 bases each). The CDR3 totals 14 residues. Trimming took off 8 bases at V and 6 bases at J, with 18 bases between the two ends. Germline CDR1 reads LNHDA; CDR2 reads SQIVND (reference sequence). CDR3 in amino acids: CASCDSGARDTQYF. CDR3 nucleotide sequence: TGTGCCAGTTGTGATTCCGGGGCCCGGGATACGCAGTATTTT.

This clonotype occurred a few times. Mismatch with germline at one junction end may stem from a read error. The chain combines TRBV4-2 with TRBJ2-3; 8 bases align to TRBD2. Germline lookup yields CDR1 LGHNA and CDR2 YNFKEQ. This CDR3 is built from 16 residues. The DNA of the CDR3 is TGTGTCAGCAGCCAAGAATTAGCGGGACCCACAGATACGCAGTATTTT. This translates into CVSSQELAGPTDTQYF.

As for this clonotype: The junction shows a germline mismatch at one end, possibly a read error. This chain uses TRBV6-1 with TRBJ1-6; 7 bases agree with TRBD1. Germline V gene data show CDR1 as MNHNS and CDR2 as SASEGT. The CDR3 consists of 15 residues. The CDR3 reads CANSGARGTDSPLHF. The CDR3 DNA sequence: TGTGCCAACAGTGGAGCTCGGGGGACAGATTCACCCCTCCACTTT.

Worth noting for this clonotype: The germline gene is not matched at one end of the junction; a read error may be the cause. The chain recombines TRBV28 with TRBJ1-2; no definite D call. This CDR3 has 12 residues. CDR1 and CDR2 from the germline V gene are MDHEN and SYDVKM. The CDR3 protein is CASSSPPGELNF. The CDR3 DNA reads as TGTGCCAGCAGTTCACCACCCGGAGAGCTTAACTTC.

V usage is TRBV20-1 and J usage is TRBJ2-5; 12 bases match TRBD2. CDR3 length: 14 amino acids. The germline gives CDR1 DFQATT, CDR2 SNEGSKA (reference sequence). The J segment lost 4 bases and the V segment lost 4 bases, leaving 4 bases of the junction unmatched. The CDR3 reads CSAKTTSGRETQYF. The CDR3 coding sequence is TGCAGTGCTAAAACGACTAGCGGGAGAGAGACCCAGTACTTC.

Worth noting for this clonotype: Compared with germline, one end of the junction differs, possibly owing to a read error. The V call is TRBV11-2, the J call TRBJ2-1, with TRBD2 matching 14 bases. The CDR3 has 14 amino acids. Germline V CDR1 and CDR2: SGHAT, FQNNGV. CDR3 sequence: CVSSLGLAGDEQFF. Here the CDR3 DNA reads TGTGTCAGCAGCTTGGGACTAGCGGGAGATGAGCAGTTCTTT. Using reference TRBV11-2 and TRBJ2-1 for the parts outside the CDR3, the full variable domain is EAGVAQSPRYKIIEKRQSVAFWCNPISGHATLYWYQQILGQGPKLLIQFQNNGVVDDSQLPKDRFSAERLKGVDSTLKIQPAKLEDSAVYLCVSSLGLAGDEQFFGPGTRLTVL.

This clonotype was seen many times. The chain couples TRBV12-3 or TRBV12-4 to TRBJ2-7, with D possibly matching TRBD1 (6 bases). The CDR3 runs to 12 residues. V lost 8 bases to trimming and J lost 9 bases, with 17 bases between them. The CDR3 DNA reads as TGTGCCAGCCTTTCCCAACAAGGGGGGCAGTACTTC. It codes for CASLSQQGGQYF.

As for this clonotype: This likely comes from a read error, as the CDR3 has no conserved phenylalanine or tryptophan at its end. This rearrangement joins TRBV28 to TRBJ2-1, with D tentatively TRBD2 (5 bases). The CDR3 runs to 13 residues. In germline, CDR1 is MDHEN, CDR2 SYDVKM. The germline V and J ends were trimmed by 3 bases and 6 bases, with 9 bases remaining between them. The CDR3 spells CASSLDSRNEQFL. In DNA form, the CDR3 reads TGTGCCAGCAGTTTGGACTCCCGCAATGAGCAGTTCCTC.

As to this clonotype: At one boundary the junction diverges from the germline segment, which might be a read error. The chain recombines TRBV6-5 with TRBJ2-1; 10 bases fit TRBD1. The CDR3 spans 15 residues. The germline V gene has CDR1 MNHEY and CDR2 SVGAGI. DNA for the CDR3: TGTGCCTGCAGTTACTGGGGACAGGGGACCAATGAGCAGTTCTTC. It specifies CACSYWGQGTNEQFF.

This clonotype was seen a single time. The chain employs TRBV4-1 and TRBJ2-1, with a possible D match to TRBD2 (6 bases). There are 17 residues in the CDR3. V was clipped by 4 bases and J by 8 bases, with 24 bases between them. Germline V CDR1 and CDR2: MGHRA, YSYEKL. The CDR3 DNA reads TGCGCCAGCAGCCTCGGAGTGGGTCTAGCGCGCGTTGATGAGCAGTTCTTC. This encodes CASSLGVGLARVDEQFF.

To note about this clonotype: This sequence may be a read error, since a much larger clone differs from it by one base. V gene TRBV30 combines with J gene TRBJ1-5, with D perhaps matching TRBD1 (5 bases). From germline, CDR1 is GTSNPN and CDR2 SVGIG (reference sequence). The CDR3 sequence is 13 residues long. The CDR3 loop is CVWSRGSNQPQHF. The CDR3 DNA follows: TGTGTCTGGAGCCGGGGGTCGAATCAGCCCCAGCATTTT.

As to this clonotype: At one end, the junction sequence differs from germline, possibly due to a read error. The DNA for the CDR3 is TGTGCCAGCAGCATAGAGAGGCTAGCGGGAGGTGGTGAGCAGTTCTTC. Protein sequence: CASSIERLAGGGEQFF. The V and J genes are TRBV11-2 and TRBJ2-1, with TRBD2 matching over 11 bases. CDR3 size: 16 residues. The germline CDR1 and CDR2 sequences are SGHAT and FQNNGV.

By its share, this clonotype is medium-sized. This chain joins TRBV11-2 and TRBJ2-5, with D tentatively TRBD1 or TRBD2 (5 bases each). The CDR3 has 13 residues. Trimming shortened V by 3 bases and J by 4 bases, and 9 bases separated the two germline ends. CDR1 and CDR2 from the germline V gene are SGHAT and FQNNGV. The CDR3 DNA sequence: TGTGCCAGCAGCTTGATGGGACCAGAGACCCAGTACTTC. As protein: CASSLMGPETQYF.

Concerning this clonotype: Mismatch with germline at one junction end may stem from a read error. This chain joins TRBV6-1 and TRBJ1-6; unclear D gene. From germline, CDR1 is MNHNS and CDR2 SASEGT. The CDR3 spans 12 residues. CDR3 DNA sequence: TGTGCCAGCAGTGTCGCGAATCCACCCCTCCACTTC. It encodes CASSVANPPLHF.

Concerning this clonotype itself: The junction shows a germline mismatch at one end, possibly a read error. The gene calls are TRBV7-8 and TRBJ2-7; 10 bases agree with TRBD2. CDR3 length equals 15 residues. Per the germline V gene, CDR1 is SGHVS and CDR2 is FQNEAQ. The CDR3: CASNLKLAGYNEQYF. In nucleotides, the CDR3 is TGTGCCAGCAACTTAAAACTAGCGGGGTACAACGAGCAGTACTTC.

This clonotype was observed a handful of times. The chain carries TRBV7-3 and TRBJ2-3; D is unclear. Germline V lookup: CDR1 SGHTA, CDR2 FQGTGA. CDR3 size: 13 residues. The V gene lost 0 bases and the J gene lost 5 bases, with 6 bases spanning the gap. The chain's CDR3 is CASSLTVKDTQYF. The CDR3 DNA reads TGTGCCAGCAGCTTAACAGTGAAAGATACGCAGTATTTT.

Points on this clonotype: Compared with germline, one end of the junction differs, possibly owing to a read error. This chain connects TRBV7-9 to TRBJ2-5; TRBD2 agrees at 10 bases. Germline lookup yields CDR1 SEHNR and CDR2 FQNEAQ (reference sequence). CDR3 length: 16 residues. CDR3 residues: CTSSFIAGGSGETQYF. CDR3 sequence (DNA): TGTACCAGCAGCTTTATAGCGGGAGGATCGGGAGAGACCCAGTATTTC.

On this clonotype itself: A much larger clone differs from this one at a single base, so this may be a read error. The chain is built from TRBV30 and TRBJ2-1; the D call may be TRBD1 or TRBD2 (6 bases each). Germline CDR1 reads GTSNPN; CDR2 reads SVGIG (reference sequence). The CDR3 is 14 amino acids. CDR3 sequence reads: CAWSVNPGAGEQSF. For the CDR3, the DNA is TGTGCCTGGAGTGTTAATCCGGGGGCGGGTGAGCAGTCCTTC.